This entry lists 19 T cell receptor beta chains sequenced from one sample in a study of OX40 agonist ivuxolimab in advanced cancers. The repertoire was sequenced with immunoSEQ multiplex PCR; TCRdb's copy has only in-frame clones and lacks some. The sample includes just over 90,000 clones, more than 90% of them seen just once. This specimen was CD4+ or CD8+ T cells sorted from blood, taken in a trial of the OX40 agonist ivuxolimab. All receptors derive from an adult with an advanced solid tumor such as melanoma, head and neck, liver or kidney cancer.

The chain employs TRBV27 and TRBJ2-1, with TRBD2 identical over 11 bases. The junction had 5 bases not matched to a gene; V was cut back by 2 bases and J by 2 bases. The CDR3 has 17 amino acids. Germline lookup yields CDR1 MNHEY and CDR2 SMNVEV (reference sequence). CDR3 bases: TGTGCCAGCAGTTTAATAGCGGGAGGGCCTACCTACAATGAGCAGTTCTTC. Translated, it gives CASSLIAGGPTYNEQFF.

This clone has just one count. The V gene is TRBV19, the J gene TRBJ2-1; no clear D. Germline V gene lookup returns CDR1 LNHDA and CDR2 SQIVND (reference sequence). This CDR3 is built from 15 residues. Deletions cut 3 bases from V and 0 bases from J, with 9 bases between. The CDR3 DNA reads TGTGCCAGTAGTATGTCTTTAAGCTCCTACAATGAGCAGTTCTTC. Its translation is CASSMSLSSYNEQFF.

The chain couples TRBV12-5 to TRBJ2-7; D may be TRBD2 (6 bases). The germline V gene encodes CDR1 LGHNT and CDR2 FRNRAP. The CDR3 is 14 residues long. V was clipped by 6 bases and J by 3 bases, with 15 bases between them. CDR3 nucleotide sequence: TGTGCTAGTGGCGGGGGTCAGGACCTCTACGAGCAGTACTTC. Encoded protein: CASGGGQDLYEQYF.

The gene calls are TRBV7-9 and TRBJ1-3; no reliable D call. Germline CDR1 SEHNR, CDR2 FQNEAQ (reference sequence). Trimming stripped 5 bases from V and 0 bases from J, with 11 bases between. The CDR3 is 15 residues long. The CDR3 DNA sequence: TGTGCCAGCAGCGTAGACCTTAGCTCTGGAAACACCATATATTTT. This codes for CASSVDLSSGNTIYF.

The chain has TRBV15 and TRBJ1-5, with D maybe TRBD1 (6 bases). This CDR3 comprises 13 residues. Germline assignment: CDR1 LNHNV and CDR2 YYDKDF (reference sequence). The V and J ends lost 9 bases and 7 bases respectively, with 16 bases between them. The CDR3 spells CATKQGSGQPQHF. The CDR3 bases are TGTGCCACAAAACAGGGCAGTGGGCAGCCCCAGCATTTT.

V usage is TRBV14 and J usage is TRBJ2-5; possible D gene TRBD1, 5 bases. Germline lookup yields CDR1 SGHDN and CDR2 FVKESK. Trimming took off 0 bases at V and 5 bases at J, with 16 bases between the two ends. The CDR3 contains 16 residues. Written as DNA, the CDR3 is TGTGCCAGCAGCCAAGAAAAGACAGTCCGACGGGAGACCCAGTACTTC. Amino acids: CASSQEKTVRRETQYF.

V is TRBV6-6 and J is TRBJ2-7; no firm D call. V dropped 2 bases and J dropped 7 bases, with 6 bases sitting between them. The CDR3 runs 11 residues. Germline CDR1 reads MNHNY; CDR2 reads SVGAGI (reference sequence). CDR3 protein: CASSYVGEQYF. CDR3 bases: TGTGCCAGCAGTTACGTGGGGGAGCAGTACTTC.

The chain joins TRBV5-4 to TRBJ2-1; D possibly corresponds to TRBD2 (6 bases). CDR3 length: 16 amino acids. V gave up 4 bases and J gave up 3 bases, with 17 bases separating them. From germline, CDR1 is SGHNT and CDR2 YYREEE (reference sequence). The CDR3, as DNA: TGTGCCAGCAGCCCATACTTAGCGGTGAACTACAATGAGCAGTTCTTC. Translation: CASSPYLAVNYNEQFF.

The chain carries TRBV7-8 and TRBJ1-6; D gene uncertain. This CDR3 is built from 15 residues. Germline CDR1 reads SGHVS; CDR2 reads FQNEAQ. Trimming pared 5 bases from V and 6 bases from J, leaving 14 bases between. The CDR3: CASSPARGLNSPLHF. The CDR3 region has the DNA TGTGCCAGCAGCCCCGCGCGGGGTCTTAATTCACCCCTCCACTTT.

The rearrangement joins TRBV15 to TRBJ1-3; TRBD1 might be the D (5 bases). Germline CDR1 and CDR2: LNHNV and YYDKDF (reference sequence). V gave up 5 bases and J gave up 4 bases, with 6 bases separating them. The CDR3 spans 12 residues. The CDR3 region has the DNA TGTGCCACCAGCGACAGCGGAAACACCATATATTTT. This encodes CATSDSGNTIYF.

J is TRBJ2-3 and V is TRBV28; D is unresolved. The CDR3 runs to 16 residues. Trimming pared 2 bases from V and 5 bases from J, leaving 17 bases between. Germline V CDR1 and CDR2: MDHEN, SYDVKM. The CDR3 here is CASSLTGGFSGDTQYF. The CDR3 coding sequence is TGTGCCAGCAGTTTAACGGGTGGCTTTTCGGGAGATACGCAGTATTTT.

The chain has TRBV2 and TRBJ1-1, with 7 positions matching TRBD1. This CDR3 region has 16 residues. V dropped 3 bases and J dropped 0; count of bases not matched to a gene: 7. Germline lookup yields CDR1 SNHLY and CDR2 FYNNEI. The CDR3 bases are TGTGCCAGCAGTGAGGTTGGACAGGCCATGAACACTGAAGCTTTCTTT. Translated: CASSEVGQAMNTEAFF.

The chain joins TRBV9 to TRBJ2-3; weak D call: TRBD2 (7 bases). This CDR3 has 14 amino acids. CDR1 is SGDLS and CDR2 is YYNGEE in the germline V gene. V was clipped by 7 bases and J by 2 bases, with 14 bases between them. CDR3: CASGRGTNTDTQYF. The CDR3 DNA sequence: TGTGCCAGCGGTAGGGGGACTAACACAGATACGCAGTATTTT.

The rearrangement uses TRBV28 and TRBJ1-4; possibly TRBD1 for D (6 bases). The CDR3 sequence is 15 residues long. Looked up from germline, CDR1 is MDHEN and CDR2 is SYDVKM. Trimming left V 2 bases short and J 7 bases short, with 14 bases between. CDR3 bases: TGTGCCAGCAGTTTAAAGTACGGGGGCAGTGAAAAACTGTTTTTT. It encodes CASSLKYGGSEKLFF.

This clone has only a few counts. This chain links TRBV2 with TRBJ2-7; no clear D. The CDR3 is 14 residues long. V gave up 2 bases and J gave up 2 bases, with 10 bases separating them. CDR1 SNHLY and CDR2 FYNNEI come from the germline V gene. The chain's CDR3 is CASSELTHPYEQYF. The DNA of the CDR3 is TGTGCCAGCAGTGAATTGACTCACCCCTACGAGCAGTACTTC.

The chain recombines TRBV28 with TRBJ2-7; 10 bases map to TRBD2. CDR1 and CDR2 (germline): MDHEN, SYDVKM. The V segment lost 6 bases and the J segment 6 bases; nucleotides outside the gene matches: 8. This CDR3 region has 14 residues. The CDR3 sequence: CASRSGRGLGEQYF. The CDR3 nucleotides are TGTGCCAGCAGGAGCGGGAGGGGGCTAGGCGAGCAGTACTTC.

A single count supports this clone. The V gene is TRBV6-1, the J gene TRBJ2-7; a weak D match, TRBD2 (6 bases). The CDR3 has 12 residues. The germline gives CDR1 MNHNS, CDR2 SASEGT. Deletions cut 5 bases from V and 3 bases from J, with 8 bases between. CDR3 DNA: TGTGCCAGCAGTCCCGGGAGCTACGAGCAGTACTTC. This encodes CASSPGSYEQYF.

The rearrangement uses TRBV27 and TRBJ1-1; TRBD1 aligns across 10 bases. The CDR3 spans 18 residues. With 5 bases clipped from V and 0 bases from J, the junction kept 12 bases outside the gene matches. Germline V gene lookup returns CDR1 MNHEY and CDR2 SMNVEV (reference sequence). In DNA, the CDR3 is TGTGCCAGCAGTCTAAGATGGGACAGGGGAGGGATGAACACTGAAGCTTTCTTT. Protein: CASSLRWDRGGMNTEAFF.

CDR3 in amino acids: CASSHTGATTDTQYF. As DNA, the CDR3 is TGCGCCAGCAGCCACACAGGTGCTACCACAGATACGCAGTATTTT. The rearrangement uses TRBV4-1 and TRBJ2-3; the D gene is possibly TRBD1 (5 bases). Trimming shortened V by 3 bases and J by 2 bases, and 12 bases separated the two germline ends. The CDR3 is 15 residues long. Germline loops: CDR1 MGHRA, CDR2 YSYEKL.